The 17 T cell receptor beta chains reported below all come from one sample, sequenced in a study of tissue T cells after allogeneic stem cell transplantation. Repertoires were generated with immunoSEQ multiplex PCR, while TCRdb's copy carries only in-frame clones and drops some. The sample lists more than 4,000 clones, approximately 47% occurring once. Regarding time point: mouse harvest day 14 after allogeneic transplant. Tail vein injection delivered 10^7 T-cell-depleted bone marrow cells and 10^6 splenic CD5+ T cells. The specimen sequenced was gut tissue. All receptors come from a female BALB/c mouse given C57BL/6 T cells with graft-versus-host disease after an allogeneic hematopoietic cell transplant.

About this clone itself: Mouse names are used for the genes. Read sequence stops 1 residue before the CDR3 end, and the germline J gene provides the missing end. The chain has TRBV26 and TRBJ2-5; no firm D call. In germline, CDR1 is KGHPV, CDR2 FQNQEV (reference sequence). The CDR3 is 12 residues long. The germline V and J ends were trimmed by 3 bases and 5 bases, with 6 bases remaining between them. Incomplete CDR3 DNA: TGTGCCAGCAGTCTTGAGGGAGACACCCAGTAC. This codes for CASSLEGDTQY. The entire CDR3 sequence reads CASSLEGDTQYF. The whole variable domain, filled in from reference TRBV26 and TRBJ2-5, reads NSKVIQTPRYLVKGQGQKAKMRCIPEKGHPVVFWYQQNKNNEFKFLINFQNQEVLQQIDMTEKRFSAECPSNSPCSLEIQSSEAGDSALYLCASSLEGDTQYFGPGTRLLVL.

This clone was counted between two and nine times. The genes are named according to mouse. The read gets to within 1 residue of the CDR3 end, and the germline J gene fills in the rest. This chain uses TRBV3 with TRBJ1-4; D remains unclear. Trimming pared 2 bases from V and 3 bases from J, leaving 7 bases between. The CDR3 sequence is 14 residues long. CDR1 and CDR2 (germline): SNHLY, FYNGKV (reference sequence). The covered CDR3 bases are TGTGCCAGCAGCTTATGGCAAACCAACGAAAGATTATTT. This codes for CASSLWQTNERLF. The whole CDR3 sequence is CASSLWQTNERLFF.

As for this clone: Gene names follow the mouse nomenclature. The sequence runs out 1 residue before the end of the CDR3; the remainder is reconstructed from the germline J gene. This rearrangement joins TRBV12-2 to TRBJ2-7; 8 nucleotides line up with TRBD1. This CDR3 has 14 amino acids. The ends lost 4 bases at V and 0 bases at J; junction bases unmatched: 4. Germline V gives CDR1 SGHLS, CDR2 HYDKME. CDR3 region: CASSRQGSSYEQYF. The DNA read from the CDR3 is TGTGCCAGCTCCCGACAGGGGAGCTCCTATGAACAGTAC.

A few counts support this clone. The genes and germline here are from mouse. The read ends 1 residue early relative to the CDR3; the germline J gene fills the gap. The genes are TRBV26 and TRBJ1-3, with 10 bases fitting TRBD1. The ends lost 2 bases at V and 0 bases at J; junction bases unmatched: 4. CDR1 and CDR2 from the germline V gene are KGHPV and FQNQEV (reference sequence). The CDR3 runs 17 residues. The CDR3 protein is CASSLGQGVLSGNTLYF. CDR3 bases read: TGTGCCAGCAGTCTGGGACAGGGGGTGCTTTCTGGAAATACGCTCTAT.

With respect to this clone: The genes and germline here are from mouse. The CDR3 protein is CASSLGKDTQYF. The sequenced CDR3 bases are TGTGCCAGCAGTCTGGGGAAAGACACCCAGTAC. This chain joins TRBV26 and TRBJ2-5; D is unresolved. The read ends 1 residue shy of where the CDR3 ends; the end is completed using the germline J gene. This CDR3 has 12 residues. V was clipped by 2 bases and J by 4 bases, with 4 bases between them. Germline V CDR1 and CDR2: KGHPV, FQNQEV (reference sequence).

There are a few counts of this clone. Gene names and germline refer to mouse. The missing CDR3 end, 1 residue past where the read stops, is filled in from the germline J gene. This chain joins TRBV5 and TRBJ1-5; D remains ambiguous. Trimming stripped 0 bases from V and 4 bases from J, with 4 bases between. The length of the CDR3 is 13 residues. Germline lookup yields CDR1 LGHNA and CDR2 YNLKQL (reference sequence). The covered CDR3 bases are TGTGCCAGCAGCCAAGATGGAAACCAGGCTCCGCTT. It is translated as CASSQDGNQAPL. The entire CDR3 protein is CASSQDGNQAPLF.

Remarks on this clone: Mouse gene names and germline throughout. From the germline J gene comes the end of the CDR3, since the read stops 1 residue before it. This sequence joins TRBV12-1 and TRBJ1-2, with D perhaps TRBD1 (5 bases). The germline gives CDR1 SGHSN, CDR2 HYEKVE. V shed 3 bases and J shed 0 bases, with 7 bases lying between them. The CDR3 is 13 amino acids. The sequenced part of the CDR3 DNA is TGTGCCAGCTCTACGACAGCAAACTCCGACTACACC. Protein product: CASSTTANSDYT. In full, the CDR3 is CASSTTANSDYTF.

Concerning this clone itself: Gene names are mouse gene names. Read sequence stops 1 residue before the CDR3 end, and the germline J gene provides the missing end. The V gene is TRBV26, the J gene TRBJ1-4, with a tentative D call TRBD1 (6 bases). Trimming cost V 6 bases and J 0 bases, with 8 bases left between them. Germline CDR1 and CDR2: KGHPV and FQNQEV (reference sequence). The CDR3 spans 14 residues. The covered CDR3 bases are TGTGCCAGCAGCAAGGGGGTTTCCAACGAAAGATTATTT. Translating it yields CASSKGVSNERLF. The entire CDR3 protein is CASSKGVSNERLFF.

Within the sample, this clone is large. The genes and germline here are from mouse. The sequence runs out 1 residue before the end of the CDR3; the remainder is reconstructed from the germline J gene. This chain joins TRBV13-2 and TRBJ1-3; D gene ambiguous. Germline CDR1 and CDR2: NNHNN and SYGAGS (reference sequence). Between the trimmed V and J ends, which lost 2 bases and 0 bases, there was a span of 3 bases. The CDR3 length is 13 residues. This chain's CDR3 is CASGEGSGNTLYF. The DNA read from the CDR3 is TGTGCCAGCGGTGAGGGTTCTGGAAATACGCTCTAT.

Concerning this clone itself: Gene names follow the mouse nomenclature. The read halts 1 residue ahead of the CDR3 end, with the missing end drawn from the germline J gene. The chain carries TRBV16 and TRBJ2-4, with D possibly being TRBD1 or TRBD2 (6 bases each). Trimming left V 3 bases short and J 0 bases short, with 10 bases between. This CDR3 spans 15 amino acids. Germline V lookup: CDR1 SGHSA, CDR2 FRNQAP. The sequenced part of the CDR3 DNA is TGTGCAAGCAGCTTTATGGGGGCTAGTCAAAACACCTTGTAC. Protein product: CASSFMGASQNTLY. The entire CDR3 sequence reads CASSFMGASQNTLYF. The variable domain in full, completed from reference TRBV16 and TRBJ2-4, reads NAGVIQTPRHKVTGKGQEATLWCEPISGHSAVFWYRQTIVQGLEFLTYFRNQAPIDDSGMPKERFSAQMPNQSHSTLKIQSTQPQDSAVYLCASSFMGASQNTLYFGAGTRLSVL.

Turning to this clone: Gene names are mouse gene names. The sequenced fragment ends 1 residue before the CDR3 boundary, so the rest is inferred from the germline J gene. This chain connects TRBV12-2 to TRBJ1-1; D is perhaps TRBD1 (6 bases). V lost 0 bases to trimming and J lost 0 bases, with 7 bases between them. Looked up from germline, CDR1 is SGHLS and CDR2 is HYDKME. The CDR3 runs to 14 residues. CDR3 bases read: TGTGCCAGCTCTCTCGGGACAACAAACACAGAAGTCTTC. Its protein product is CASSLGTTNTEVF. The entire CDR3 reads CASSLGTTNTEVFF.

In regard to this clone: The listed genes are named as in mouse. The read ends 1 residue shy of where the CDR3 ends; the end is completed using the germline J gene. V and J are TRBV13-3 and TRBJ2-1; TRBD2 matches at 9 bases. This CDR3 has 14 amino acids. V was clipped by 5 bases and J by 3 bases; unmatched bases: 3. Germline CDR1 reads NNHDY; CDR2 reads SYVADS. This chain's CDR3 is CASRGWGGYAEQFF. The CDR3 DNA, read in part, is TGTGCCAGCAGAGGCTGGGGGGGCTATGCTGAGCAGTTC.

As to this clone: Any gene name here is a mouse gene name. The CDR3 end falls 1 residue outside the read, so it is completed with the germline J gene. The J gene is TRBJ1-6, the V gene TRBV1; TRBD1 matches at 7 bases. TRBJ1-6 is an open reading frame, and its role is uncertain. The V and J ends lost 4 bases and 7 bases, in that order; junction bases with no gene match: 1. CDR1 is NSQYPW, CDR2 LRSPGD, per germline (reference sequence). The CDR3 covers 13 residues. CDR3 DNA, as far as it was read: TGCACCTGCAGTGGACAGGGAAATTCGCCCCTCTAC. This sequence encodes CTCSGQGNSPLY. From start to end, the CDR3 is CTCSGQGNSPLYF.

This clone has just one count. Mouse germline and gene names are used. The read ends 1 residue shy of where the CDR3 ends; the end is completed using the germline J gene. The chain links TRBV19 to TRBJ2-1, with 10 bases identical to TRBD2. CDR1 and CDR2 (germline): FNHDT, SITEND (reference sequence). V dropped 0 bases and J dropped 3; count of bases not matched to a gene: 0. The CDR3 runs 15 residues. The CDR3 loop reads CASSIGTGGYAEQFF. The DNA read from the CDR3 is TGTGCCAGCAGTATAGGGACTGGGGGCTATGCTGAGCAGTTC.

This clone is termed medium-sized. Mouse gene names and germline throughout. The read terminates 1 residue before the CDR3 end, so the remaining end is supplied by the germline J gene. V usage is TRBV13-3 and J usage is TRBJ2-1, with TRBD1 matching over 9 bases. The CDR3 spans 14 residues. After removal of 2 bases from V and 3 bases from J, the junction contained 0 bases not matched to a gene. Germline-derived CDR1 and CDR2 are NNHDY and SYVADS. The CDR3 sequence is CASSETGGYAEQFF. CDR3 DNA (partial): TGTGCCAGCAGTGAGACAGGGGGCTATGCTGAGCAGTTC.

As regards this clone: Mouse germline and gene names are used. The read finishes 1 residue shy of the CDR3 end, and the germline J gene is used to complete it. The chain is built from TRBV12-2 and TRBJ2-7; 7 positions agree with TRBD2. Unmatched junction bases numbered 4, after V lost 0 bases and J lost 3 bases. Germline CDR1 reads SGHLS; CDR2 reads HYDKME. This CDR3 comprises 14 residues. The CDR3 region is CASSLDWVNYEQYF. The covered CDR3 bases are TGTGCCAGCTCTCTCGACTGGGTGAACTATGAACAGTAC.

Details on this clone: Genes and germline are mouse. The observed sequence ends 1 residue before the CDR3 terminus, with the missing tail filled in from the germline J gene. The chain is built from TRBV23 and TRBJ2-5; TRBD1 is the table's D call and was not checked against the DNA. The CDR3 sequence is 15 residues long. The germline V gene has CDR1 KGHTA and CDR2 FQNQQP. Incomplete CDR3 DNA: TGCTCCAGCAGTCAAGGGACAGGGGGACAAGACACCCAGTAC. Protein: CSSSQGTGGQDTQY. The whole CDR3 region reads CSSSQGTGGQDTQYF.